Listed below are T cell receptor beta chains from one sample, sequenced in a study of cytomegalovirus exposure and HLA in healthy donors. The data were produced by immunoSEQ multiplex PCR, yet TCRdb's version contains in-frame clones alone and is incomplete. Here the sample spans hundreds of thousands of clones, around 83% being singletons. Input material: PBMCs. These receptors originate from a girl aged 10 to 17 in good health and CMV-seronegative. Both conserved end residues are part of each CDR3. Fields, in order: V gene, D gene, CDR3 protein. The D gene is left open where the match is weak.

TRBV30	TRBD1	CAWSRLRDRVLGNTIYF
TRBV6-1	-	CASTHGGSSTGELFF
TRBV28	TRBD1	CASTSLGQFYGYTF
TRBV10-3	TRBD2	CAISPGGRGGYNEQFF
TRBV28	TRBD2	CAVSGGADTQYF
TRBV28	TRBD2	CASSLSGSLAVGETQYF
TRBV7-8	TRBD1	CASSLVASGQGARIGTF
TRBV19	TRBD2	CASRGVAADNNEQFF
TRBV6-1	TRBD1	CASSRTGGYQPQHF
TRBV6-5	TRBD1	CASSSPGTGAYEQYF
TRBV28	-	CASRPTRGILDTQYF
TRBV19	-	CASSPARDLGGYTF
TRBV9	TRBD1	CASSALPTGGRTGELFF
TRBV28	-	CASRTRPFYNEQFF
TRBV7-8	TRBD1	CASSLGQGPSYEQYF
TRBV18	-	CASSPVAGRSNQPQHF
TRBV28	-	CASSLWGRLGTDTQYF
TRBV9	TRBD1	CASTPGQGRAIYF
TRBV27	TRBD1	CASSLQGPYGYTF
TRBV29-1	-	CSVIRLQGMNTEAFF
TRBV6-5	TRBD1	CASRDGTVDQPQHF
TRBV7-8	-	CASSPGGRGQIYEQYF
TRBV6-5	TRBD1	CASSYDRDTEAFF
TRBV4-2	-	CASSQDDKGAGHGTQYF
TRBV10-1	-	CASSVGRGYVETQYF
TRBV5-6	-	CASSFSPMNTEAFF
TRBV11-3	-	CASSPRTGRAGYTF
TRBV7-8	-	CASSLGLRGEQFF
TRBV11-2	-	CASSFLQETQYF
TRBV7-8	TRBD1	CASSPGQGGYGYTF